This TCR beta chain was sequenced during a study of OX40 agonist ivuxolimab in advanced cancers. Study observations and caveats: The CD4+ and CD8+ T cells in the blood had expanded clonally by week 6 at 0.1 to 3.0 mg/kg.

Blood got drawn at baseline, again on cycle 4 day 1, and then on cycle 7 day 1. Data came from immunoSEQ multiplex PCR; TCRdb stores just in-frame clones and leaves some out. The sample yields about 35,000 clones, under 90% seen once. Turning to this clone: Its antigen is unidentified.

The TCR was taken from an adult with an advanced solid tumor such as melanoma, head and neck, liver or kidney cancer. Sequenced material: CD4+ or CD8+ T cells sorted from blood, taken in a trial of the OX40 agonist ivuxolimab.

The CDR3 region has the DNA TGTGCCAGCAGCGTAGATGGCGGGGGTGGCAACACCGGGGAGCTGTTTTTT. Translated, it gives CASSVDGGGGNTGELFF. The V and J genes are TRBV9 and TRBJ2-2; TRBD2 matches at 7 bases. Germline-derived CDR1 and CDR2 are SGDLS and YYNGEE. V was pared by 0 bases and J by 2 bases, with 7 bases of the junction left unmatched. The CDR3 is 17 residues long. Full variable domain (outside the CDR3, taken from reference TRBV9 and TRBJ2-2): DSGVTQTPKHLITATGQRVTLRCSPRSGDLSVYWYQQSLDQGLQFLIQYYNGEERAKGNILERFSAQQFPDLHSELNLSSLELGDSALYFCASSVDGGGGNTGELFFGEGSRLTVL.